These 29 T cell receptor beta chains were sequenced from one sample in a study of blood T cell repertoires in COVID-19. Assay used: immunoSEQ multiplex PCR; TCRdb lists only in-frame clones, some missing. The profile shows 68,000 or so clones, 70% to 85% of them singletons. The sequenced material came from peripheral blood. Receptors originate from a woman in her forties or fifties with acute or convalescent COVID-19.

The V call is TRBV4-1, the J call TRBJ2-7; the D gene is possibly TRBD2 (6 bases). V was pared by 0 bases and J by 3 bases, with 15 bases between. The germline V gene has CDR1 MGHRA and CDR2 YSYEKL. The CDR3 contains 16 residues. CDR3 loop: CASSQDPRGSIYEQYF. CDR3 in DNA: TGCGCCAGCAGCCAAGATCCTCGGGGGTCTATCTACGAGCAGTACTTC.

CDR3 DNA sequence: TGTGCCAGCAGCGCTGGACAGTTTAGCACAGATACGCAGTATTTT. This translates into CASSAGQFSTDTQYF. The chain employs TRBV9 and TRBJ2-3; the D gene is possibly TRBD1 (6 bases). CDR3 length equals 15 residues. Per germline, CDR1 SGDLS and CDR2 YYNGEE. Trimming took 3 bases from V and 0 from J, leaving 11 bases between them.

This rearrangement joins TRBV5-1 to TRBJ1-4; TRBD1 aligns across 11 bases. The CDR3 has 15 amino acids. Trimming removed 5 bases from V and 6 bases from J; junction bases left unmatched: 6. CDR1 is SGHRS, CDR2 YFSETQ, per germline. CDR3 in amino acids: CASRNLGQGDEKLFF. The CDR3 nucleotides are TGCGCCAGCAGGAACCTGGGACAGGGGGATGAAAAACTGTTTTTT.

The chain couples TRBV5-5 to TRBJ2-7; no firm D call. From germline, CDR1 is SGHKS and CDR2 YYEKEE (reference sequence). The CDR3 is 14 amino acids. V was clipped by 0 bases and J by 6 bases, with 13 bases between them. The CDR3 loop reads CASSLASQVAEQYF. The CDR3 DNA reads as TGTGCCAGCAGCTTGGCTTCTCAAGTAGCCGAGCAGTACTTC.

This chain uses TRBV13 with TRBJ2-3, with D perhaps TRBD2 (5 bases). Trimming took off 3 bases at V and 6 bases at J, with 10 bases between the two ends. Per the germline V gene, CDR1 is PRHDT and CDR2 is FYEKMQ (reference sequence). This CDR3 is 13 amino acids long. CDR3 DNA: TGTGCCAGCAGCTTCTCGGGGTCCGATACGCAGTATTTT. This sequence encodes CASSFSGSDTQYF.

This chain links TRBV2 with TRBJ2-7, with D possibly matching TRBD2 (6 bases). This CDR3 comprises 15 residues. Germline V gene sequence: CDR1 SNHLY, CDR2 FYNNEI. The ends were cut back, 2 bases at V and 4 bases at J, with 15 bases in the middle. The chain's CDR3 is CASSEPETRIYEQYF. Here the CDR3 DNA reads TGTGCCAGCAGTGAACCCGAGACTAGAATTTACGAGCAGTACTTC.

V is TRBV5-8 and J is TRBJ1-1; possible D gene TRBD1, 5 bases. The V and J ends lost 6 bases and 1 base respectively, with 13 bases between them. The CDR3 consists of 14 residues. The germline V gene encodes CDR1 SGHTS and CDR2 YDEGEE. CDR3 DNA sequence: TGTGCCAGCAACCTGATGGGGGGGAACACTGAAGCTTTCTTT. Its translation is CASNLMGGNTEAFF.

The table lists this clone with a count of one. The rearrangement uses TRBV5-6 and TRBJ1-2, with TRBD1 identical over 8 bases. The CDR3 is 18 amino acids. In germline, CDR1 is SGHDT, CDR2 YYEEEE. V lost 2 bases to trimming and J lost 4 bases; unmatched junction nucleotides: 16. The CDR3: CASSFSGFVGTGIYGYTF. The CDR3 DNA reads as TGTGCCAGCAGCTTTTCGGGTTTTGTCGGGACAGGCATCTATGGCTACACCTTC.

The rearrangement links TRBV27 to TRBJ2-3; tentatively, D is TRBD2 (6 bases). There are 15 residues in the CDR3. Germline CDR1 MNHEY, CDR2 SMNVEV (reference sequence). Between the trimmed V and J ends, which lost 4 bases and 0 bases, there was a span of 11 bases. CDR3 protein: CASSSTSRSTDTQYF. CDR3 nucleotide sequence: TGTGCCAGCAGTTCGACTAGTCGTAGCACAGATACGCAGTATTTT.

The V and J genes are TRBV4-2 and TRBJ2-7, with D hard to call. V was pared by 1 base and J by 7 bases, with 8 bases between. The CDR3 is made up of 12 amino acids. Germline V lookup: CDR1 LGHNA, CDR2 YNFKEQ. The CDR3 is CASSQGNSEQYF. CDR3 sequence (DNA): TGTGCCAGCAGCCAAGGAAACAGTGAGCAGTACTTC.

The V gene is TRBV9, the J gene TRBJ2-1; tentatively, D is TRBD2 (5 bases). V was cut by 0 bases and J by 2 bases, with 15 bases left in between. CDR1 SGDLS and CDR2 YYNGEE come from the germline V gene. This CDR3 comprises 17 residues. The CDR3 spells CASSVANSRGTYNEQFF. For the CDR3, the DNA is TGTGCCAGCAGCGTAGCGAATTCCCGGGGAACCTACAATGAGCAGTTCTTC.

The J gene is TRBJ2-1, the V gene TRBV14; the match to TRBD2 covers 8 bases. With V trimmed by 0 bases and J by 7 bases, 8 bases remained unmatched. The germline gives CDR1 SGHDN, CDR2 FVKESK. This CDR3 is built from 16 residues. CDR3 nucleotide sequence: TGTGCCAGCAGCCAAGAACGGGGGCGGGAGGATAATGAGCAGTTCTTC. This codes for CASSQERGREDNEQFF.

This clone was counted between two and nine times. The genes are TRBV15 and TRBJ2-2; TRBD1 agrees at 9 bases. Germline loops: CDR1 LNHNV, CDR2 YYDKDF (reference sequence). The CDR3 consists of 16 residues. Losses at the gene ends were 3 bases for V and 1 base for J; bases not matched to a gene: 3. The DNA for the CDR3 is TGTGCCACCAGCAGGGACAGGGGACGGAACACCGGGGAGCTGTTTTTT. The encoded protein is CATSRDRGRNTGELFF.

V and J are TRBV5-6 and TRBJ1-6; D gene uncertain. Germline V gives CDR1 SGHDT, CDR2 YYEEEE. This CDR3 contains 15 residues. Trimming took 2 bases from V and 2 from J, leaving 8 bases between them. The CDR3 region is CASSFEGTYNSPLHF. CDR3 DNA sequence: TGTGCCAGCAGCTTTGAGGGCACCTATAATTCACCCCTCCACTTT.

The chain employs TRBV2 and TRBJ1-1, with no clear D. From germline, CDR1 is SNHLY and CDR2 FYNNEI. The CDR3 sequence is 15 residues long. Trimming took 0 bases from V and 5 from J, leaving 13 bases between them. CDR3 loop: CASSEAGGGLTEAFF. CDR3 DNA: TGTGCCAGCAGTGAAGCCGGTGGAGGGCTAACTGAAGCTTTCTTT.

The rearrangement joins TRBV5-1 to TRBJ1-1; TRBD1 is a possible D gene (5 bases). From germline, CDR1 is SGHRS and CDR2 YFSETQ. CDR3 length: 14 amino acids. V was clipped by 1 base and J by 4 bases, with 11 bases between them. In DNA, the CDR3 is TGCGCCAGCAGCTTGTTAGTCCAGGGCACTGAAGCTTTCTTT. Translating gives CASSLLVQGTEAFF.

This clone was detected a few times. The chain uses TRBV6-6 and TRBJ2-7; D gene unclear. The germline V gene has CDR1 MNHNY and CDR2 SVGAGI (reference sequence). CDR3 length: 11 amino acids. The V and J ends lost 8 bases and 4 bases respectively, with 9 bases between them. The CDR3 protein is CASGQGYEQYF. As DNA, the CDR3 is TGTGCCAGCGGGCAAGGTTACGAGCAGTACTTC.

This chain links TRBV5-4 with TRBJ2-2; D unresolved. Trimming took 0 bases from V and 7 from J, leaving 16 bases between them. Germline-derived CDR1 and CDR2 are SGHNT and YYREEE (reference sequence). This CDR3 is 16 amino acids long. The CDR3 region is CASSLGVAGMSGELFF. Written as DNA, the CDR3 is TGTGCCAGCAGCTTGGGGGTGGCAGGAATGAGCGGGGAGCTGTTTTTT.

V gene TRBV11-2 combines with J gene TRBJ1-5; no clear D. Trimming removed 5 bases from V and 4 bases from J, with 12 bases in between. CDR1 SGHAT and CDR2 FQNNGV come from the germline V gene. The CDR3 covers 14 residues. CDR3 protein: CASSPHTGNQPQHF. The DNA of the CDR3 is TGTGCCAGCAGCCCGCACACGGGTAATCAGCCCCAGCATTTT.

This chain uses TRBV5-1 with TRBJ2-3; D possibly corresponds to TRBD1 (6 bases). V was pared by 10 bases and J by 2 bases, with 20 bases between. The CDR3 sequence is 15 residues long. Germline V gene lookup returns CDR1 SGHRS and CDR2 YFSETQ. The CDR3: CAGSLGATVTDTQYF. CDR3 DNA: TGCGCCGGGTCATTGGGGGCGACCGTCACAGATACGCAGTATTTT.

The CDR3 spells CAIALGEAGGPFEQFF. CDR3 DNA sequence: TGTGCCATCGCCCTTGGCGAAGCGGGAGGGCCGTTTGAGCAGTTCTTC. The chain employs TRBV6-4 and TRBJ2-1, with 10 bases matching TRBD2. The V gene end was trimmed by 10 bases and the J gene end by 9 bases; junction bases not matched to a gene: 18. The CDR3 sequence is 16 residues long. Germline assignment: CDR1 MRHNA and CDR2 SNTAGT.

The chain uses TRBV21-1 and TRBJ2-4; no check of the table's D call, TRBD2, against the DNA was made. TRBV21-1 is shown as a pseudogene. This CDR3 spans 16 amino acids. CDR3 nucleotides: TGTGCCAGCAGCAGCTATTTCTTCCTAGCCAAAAACATTCAGTACTTC. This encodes CASSSYFFLAKNIQYF.

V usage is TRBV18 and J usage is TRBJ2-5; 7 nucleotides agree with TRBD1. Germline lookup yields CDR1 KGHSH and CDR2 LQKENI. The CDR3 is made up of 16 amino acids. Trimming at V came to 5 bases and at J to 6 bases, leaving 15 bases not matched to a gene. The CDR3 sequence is CASSITTGRSEQTQYF. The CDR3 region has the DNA TGTGCCAGCTCAATAACGACAGGGAGATCGGAACAGACCCAGTACTTC.

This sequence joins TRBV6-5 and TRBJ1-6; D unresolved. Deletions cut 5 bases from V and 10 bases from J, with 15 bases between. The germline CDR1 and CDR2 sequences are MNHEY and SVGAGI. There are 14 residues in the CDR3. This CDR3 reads CASSHPEESSPLHF. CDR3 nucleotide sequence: TGTGCCAGCAGTCACCCCGAGGAGAGCTCACCCCTCCACTTT.

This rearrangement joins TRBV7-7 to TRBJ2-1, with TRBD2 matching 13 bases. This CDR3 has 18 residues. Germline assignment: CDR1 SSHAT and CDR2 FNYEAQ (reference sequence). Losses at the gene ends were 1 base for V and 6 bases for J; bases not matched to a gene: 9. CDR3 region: CASSLGRTGLAGPNEQFF. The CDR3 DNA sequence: TGTGCCAGCAGCTTAGGGAGGACGGGACTAGCGGGGCCCAATGAGCAGTTCTTC.

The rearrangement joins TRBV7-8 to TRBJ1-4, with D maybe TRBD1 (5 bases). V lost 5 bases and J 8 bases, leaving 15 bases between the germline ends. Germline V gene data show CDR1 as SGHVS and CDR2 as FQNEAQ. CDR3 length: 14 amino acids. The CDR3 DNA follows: TGTGCCAGCAGCCTTACCGGGGGTGGGGAAAAACTGTTTTTT. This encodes CASSLTGGGEKLFF.

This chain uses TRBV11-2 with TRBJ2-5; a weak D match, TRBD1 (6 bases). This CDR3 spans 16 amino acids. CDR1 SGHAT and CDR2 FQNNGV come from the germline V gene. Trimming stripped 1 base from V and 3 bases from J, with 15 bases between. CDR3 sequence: CASSLGGGTPKETQYF. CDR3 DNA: TGTGCCAGCAGCTTAGGAGGGGGTACCCCAAAAGAGACCCAGTACTTC.

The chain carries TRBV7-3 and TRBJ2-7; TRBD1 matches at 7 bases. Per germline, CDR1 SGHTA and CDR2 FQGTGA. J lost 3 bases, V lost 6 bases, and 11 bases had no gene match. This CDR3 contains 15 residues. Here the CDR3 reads CASSTRRDRHYEQYF. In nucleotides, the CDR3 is TGTGCCAGCAGTACCCGCCGGGACAGACACTACGAGCAGTACTTC. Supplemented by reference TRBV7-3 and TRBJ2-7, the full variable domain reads GAGVSQTPSNKVTEKGKYVELRCDPISGHTALYWYRQSLGQGPEFLIYFQGTGAADDSGLPNDRFFAVRPEGSVSTLKIQRTERGDSAVYLCASSTRRDRHYEQYFGPGTRLTVT.

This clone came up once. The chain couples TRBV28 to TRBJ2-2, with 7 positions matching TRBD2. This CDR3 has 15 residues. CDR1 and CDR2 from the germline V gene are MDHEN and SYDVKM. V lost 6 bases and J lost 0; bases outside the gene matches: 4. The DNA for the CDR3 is TGTGCCAGCAGCGGGGCGGGAGCGAACACCGGGGAGCTGTTTTTT. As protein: CASSGAGANTGELFF.